This TCR beta chain was recovered during a study of identical twins. Study-wide results and caveats: Reduced insertions were recorded for abundant cord blood beta clonotypes, with no such pattern in memory repertoires.

With no exceptions, donors were healthy Caucasians. CDR3 length: 13 residues. The V end was cut by 2 bases, the J end by 3 bases, with 9 bases between. Germline loops: CDR1 SGHRS, CDR2 YFSETQ. TCRdb re-derived calls from the 5' RACE reads in MiXCR, one entry per CDR3 protein. This table has about 470,000 distinct CDR3 sequences, 20% to 30% appearing once. As regards this clonotype: The antigen remains undetermined.

These data also featured in a second study, about T cells expressing NK-cell markers. That work states: Repertoires of TCR beta were obtained from T cells sorted as CD3+CD56+NKG2C+, CD3+CD56+NKG2C- and CD3+CD56-NKG2C+.

The sequence derives from a woman aged 18-29 years in good health. This rearrangement joins TRBV5-1 to TRBJ2-7; D unresolved. Source material: CD4+ T cells sorted from blood. Written as DNA, the CDR3 is TGCGCCAGCAGCTTAGATCAGGTCTACGAGCAGTACTTC. Amino acid sequence: CASSLDQVYEQYF.